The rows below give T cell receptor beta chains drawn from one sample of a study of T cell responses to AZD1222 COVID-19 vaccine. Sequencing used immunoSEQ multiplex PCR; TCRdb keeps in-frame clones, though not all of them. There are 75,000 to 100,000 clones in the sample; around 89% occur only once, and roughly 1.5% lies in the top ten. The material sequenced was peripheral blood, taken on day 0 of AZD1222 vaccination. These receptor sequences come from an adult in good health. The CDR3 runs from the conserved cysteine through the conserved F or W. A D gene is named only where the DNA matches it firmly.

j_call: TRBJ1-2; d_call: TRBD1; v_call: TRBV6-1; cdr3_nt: TGTGCCAGCAGTGAACGGGGACAGGGCTATGGCTACACCTTC; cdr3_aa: CASSERGQGYGYTF
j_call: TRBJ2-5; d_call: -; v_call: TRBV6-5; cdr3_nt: TGTGCCAGCAGTTTTTTGGGGGAGACCCAGTACTTC; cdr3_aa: CASSFLGETQYF
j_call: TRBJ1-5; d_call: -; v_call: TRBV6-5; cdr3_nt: TGTGCCCTCAGCCTGGGAAATAGCAATCAGCCCCAGCATTTT; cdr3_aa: CALSLGNSNQPQHF
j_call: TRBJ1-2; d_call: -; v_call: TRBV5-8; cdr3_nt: TGTGCCAGCAGCTTGGTGTTTGGGACTGTTAACTATGGCTACACCTTC; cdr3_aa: CASSLVFGTVNYGYTF
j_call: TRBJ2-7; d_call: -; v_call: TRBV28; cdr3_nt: TGTGCCAGCAGTTTCCCCGGGGGTGGGCTACTCGAGCAGTACTTC; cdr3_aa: CASSFPGGGLLEQYF
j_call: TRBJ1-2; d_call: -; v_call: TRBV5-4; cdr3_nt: TGTGCCAGCAGCTTGGAACAGTCCTATGGCTACACCTTC; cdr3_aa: CASSLEQSYGYTF
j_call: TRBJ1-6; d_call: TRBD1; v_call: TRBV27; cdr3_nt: TGTGCCAGCAGTTTAGACAGGGTTAGAGATTCGGCCCTCCACTTT; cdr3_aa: CASSLDRVRDSALHF
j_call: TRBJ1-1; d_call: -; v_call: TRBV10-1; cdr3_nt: TGCGCCAGCAGTGAGTCTGGGGCCACTGAAGCTTTCTTT; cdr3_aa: CASSESGATEAFF
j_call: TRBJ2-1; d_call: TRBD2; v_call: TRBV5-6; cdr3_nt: TGTGCCAGCAGCTGGGGACTAGCGGCTCCTCGTGAGCAGTTCTTC; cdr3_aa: CASSWGLAAPREQFF
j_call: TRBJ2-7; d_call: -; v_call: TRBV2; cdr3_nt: TGTGCCAGCACTGGAGAGGAAACCTACGAGCAGTACTTC; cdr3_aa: CASTGEETYEQYF
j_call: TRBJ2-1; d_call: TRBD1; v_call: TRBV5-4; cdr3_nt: TGTGCCAGCAGCTCGGGACAGACACGATACAATGAGCAGTTCTTC; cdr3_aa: CASSSGQTRYNEQFF
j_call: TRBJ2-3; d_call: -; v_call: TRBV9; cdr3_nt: TGTGCCAGCAGCCTCACCGGCCTGACAGATACGCAGTATTTT; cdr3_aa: CASSLTGLTDTQYF
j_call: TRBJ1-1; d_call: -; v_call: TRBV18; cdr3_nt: TGTGCCAGCTCACCCCCGGGGGGCTTGAACACTGAAGCTTTCTTT; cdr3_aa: CASSPPGGLNTEAFF
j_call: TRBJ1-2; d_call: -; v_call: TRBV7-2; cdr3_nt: TGTGCCAGCACCTTTTCGGACTGGCCAGTGGATGGCTACACCTTC; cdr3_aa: CASTFSDWPVDGYTF
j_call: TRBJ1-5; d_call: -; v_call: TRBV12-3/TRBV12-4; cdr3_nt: TGTGCCAGCAGTTTACAGGAGCAGCCCCAGCATTTT; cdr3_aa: CASSLQEQPQHF